Listed below are T cell receptor beta chains from one sample, sequenced in a study of cytomegalovirus exposure and HLA in healthy donors. Assay: immunoSEQ multiplex PCR; the TCRdb copy retains only in-frame clones and omits some. This table holds fewer than 200,000 clones, roughly 79% found once. Sequencing used PBMCs. These receptors were obtained from a woman between 50 and 59 years old in good health and CMV-seronegative. Each CDR3 is given with its conserved first and last residue. A D gene is named only where the DNA matches it firmly. Size is omitted from some rows. Given values are once, few, many or a class for expanded clones.

size	V	D	J	CDR3	DNA
NA	TRBV7-6	TRBD2	TRBJ2-1	CASSFIAGPGNEQFF	TGTGCCAGCAGCTTTATAGCGGGACCGGGCAATGAGCAGTTCTTC
NA	TRBV14	NA	TRBJ1-4	CASSRNRAINEKLFF	TGTGCCAGCAGCCGGAACAGGGCTATCAATGAAAAACTGTTTTTT
NA	TRBV7-2	TRBD1	TRBJ1-2	CASSSSGGYGYTF	TGTGCCAGCAGCTCCTCAGGGGGCTATGGCTACACCTTC
NA	TRBV9	TRBD1	TRBJ1-2	CASSGMGAGGEVSYGYTF	TGTGCCAGCAGCGGGATGGGTGCAGGGGGCGAAGTTAGCTATGGCTACACCTTC
NA	TRBV5-1	TRBD1	TRBJ2-7	CASSLFRDRPYEQYF	TGCGCCAGCAGCTTGTTCCGGGACAGGCCCTACGAGCAGTACTTC
NA	TRBV7-9	NA	TRBJ1-5	CASSSPGGVGGNQPQHF	TGTGCCAGCAGCTCCCCGGGGGGGGTCGGGGGCAATCAGCCCCAGCATTTT
NA	TRBV9	TRBD2	TRBJ2-7	CASSPFQRGAYEQYF	TGTGCCAGCAGCCCCTTTCAGCGGGGGGCCTACGAGCAGTACTTC
NA	TRBV6-1	NA	TRBJ2-1	CATNQGNYNEQFF	TGTGCCACCAACCAGGGGAACTACAATGAGCAGTTCTTC
NA	TRBV4-3	NA	TRBJ2-5	CASSQGSGETQYF	TGCGCCAGCAGCCAAGGGTCAGGAGAGACCCAGTACTTC
NA	TRBV27	TRBD1	TRBJ1-1	CASSPLGQGLRNTEAFF	TGTGCCAGCAGTCCGCTGGGACAGGGGCTACGCAACACTGAAGCTTTCTTT
NA	TRBV21-1	NA	TRBJ1-2	CASSWQPHPRQELYGYTF	TGTGCCAGCAGCTGGCAACCCCACCCGAGACAGGAGCTCTATGGCTACACCTTC
NA	TRBV5-4	TRBD1	TRBJ2-3	CASSPITGARTDTQYF	TGTGCCAGCAGCCCAATCACAGGGGCCCGCACAGATACGCAGTATTTT
NA	TRBV11-2	TRBD1	TRBJ1-2	CASSPWTGKGYTF	TGTGCCAGCAGCCCATGGACAGGCAAGGGCTACACCTTC
NA	TRBV19	NA	TRBJ1-5	CASSIPVGSGQPQHF	TGTGCCAGTAGTATTCCGGTCGGTTCAGGCCAGCCCCAGCATTTT
NA	TRBV27	TRBD1	TRBJ1-1	CASSLRGLKGPNTEAFF	TGTGCCAGCAGTTTGAGGGGGCTTAAGGGGCCGAACACTGAAGCTTTCTTT
once	TRBV28	TRBD2	TRBJ2-7	CASSPPGGGPSYEQYF	TGTGCCAGCAGTCCCCCGGGGGGGGGCCCGTCCTACGAGCAGTACTTC
NA	TRBV27	TRBD1	TRBJ1-5	CASSWTGGSQPQHF	TGTGCCAGCTCCTGGACAGGGGGGAGTCAGCCCCAGCATTTT
NA	TRBV15	NA	TRBJ2-7	CATSRGGPGLVPYEQYF	TGTGCTACCAGCAGGGGGGGACCGGGACTAGTGCCCTACGAGCAGTACTTC
NA	TRBV27	TRBD1	TRBJ1-2	CASSGQGYGYTF	TGTGCCAGCAGCGGACAGGGGTATGGCTACACCTTC
NA	TRBV28	TRBD1	TRBJ2-7	CASKTDRPLFGGYEQYF	TGTGCCAGCAAGACGGACAGGCCCCTTTTTGGAGGCTACGAGCAGTACTTC
NA	TRBV5-5	NA	TRBJ2-5	CASSLGVRETQYF	TGTGCCAGCAGCTTGGGAGTAAGAGAGACCCAGTACTTC
NA	TRBV2	NA	TRBJ1-6	CASIPIRGGNSPLHF	TGTGCCAGCATCCCCATTAGGGGGGGGAATTCACCCCTCCACTTT
NA	TRBV5-3	TRBD2	TRBJ2-3	CARSLGPKTSGKGSTQYF	TGTGCCAGAAGCTTAGGACCAAAGACTAGCGGGAAAGGCAGTACGCAGTATTTT
NA	TRBV7-2	NA	TRBJ1-1	CASSLAGSLAFF	TGTGCCAGCAGCTTAGCAGGGAGTCTAGCTTTCTTT
NA	TRBV4-3	NA	TRBJ1-6	CASSQDLSSYNSPLHF	TGCGCCAGCAGCCAAGATCTTTCGTCCTATAATTCACCCCTCCACTTT
NA	TRBV7-9	NA	TRBJ2-5	CASSPIAETQYF	TGTGCCAGCAGCCCTATAGCCGAGACCCAGTACTTC
few	TRBV6-8	NA	TRBJ1-5	CASRGDQPQHF	TGTGCCAGCCGCGGGGATCAGCCCCAGCATTTT
once	TRBV28	NA	TRBJ2-7	CATQQGSYEQYF	TGTGCCACCCAACAGGGCTCCTACGAGCAGTACTTC
few	TRBV2	NA	TRBJ2-1	CASSVGGGPNNEQFF	TGTGCCAGCAGTGTTGGGGGGGGGCCTAACAATGAGCAGTTCTTC
NA	TRBV4-3	TRBD2	TRBJ2-1	CASSQAGTSAPEQFF	TGCGCCAGCAGCCAAGCTGGGACTAGCGCCCCAGAGCAGTTCTTC
few	TRBV7-9	NA	TRBJ1-2	CASSLQGRDDGYTF	TGTGCCAGCAGCTTACAGGGGAGGGACGATGGCTACACCTTC
NA	TRBV13	TRBD1	TRBJ2-7	CASSDQGRGPVYEQYF	TGTGCCAGCAGCGATCAGGGCAGGGGGCCAGTCTACGAGCAGTACTTC
few	TRBV5-6	TRBD1	TRBJ1-1	CASSSVDRDTEAFF	TGTGCCAGCAGCTCCGTAGACAGGGACACTGAAGCTTTCTTT
NA	TRBV19	NA	TRBJ1-1	CASSGRDFYFTEAFF	TGTGCCAGTAGTGGAAGGGACTTCTACTTCACTGAAGCTTTCTTT
NA	TRBV7-7	NA	TRBJ2-2	CASSSQLIAGELFF	TGTGCTAGCAGCTCCCAACTAATCGCCGGGGAGCTGTTTTTT
NA	TRBV30	NA	TRBJ2-7	CAWSPPTVYEQYF	TGTGCCTGGAGTCCCCCGACAGTCTACGAGCAGTACTTC
once	TRBV10-1	TRBD1	TRBJ1-5	CASGDRGLEEPQHF	TGCGCCAGCGGGGACAGGGGGCTGGAGGAGCCCCAGCATTTT
NA	TRBV4-1	NA	TRBJ1-5	CASSHPHQPQHF	TGCGCCAGCAGCCACCCTCATCAGCCCCAGCATTTT
NA	TRBV5-1	TRBD2	TRBJ2-7	CASSPTTSGRGVYEQYF	TGCGCCAGCAGCCCAACGACTAGCGGGAGGGGGGTATACGAGCAGTACTTC
NA	TRBV25-1	NA	TRBJ1-6	CASTDRRNSPLHF	TGTGCCAGCACCGACAGGAGAAATTCACCCCTCCACTTT
NA	TRBV4-3	TRBD2	TRBJ2-3	CASSQTSGVADTQYF	TGCGCCAGCAGTCAGACTAGCGGGGTGGCGGATACGCAGTATTTT
NA	TRBV9	NA	TRBJ1-4	CASSSHSGVESEKLFF	TGTGCCAGCAGCTCCCATTCAGGGGTTGAGAGTGAAAAACTGTTTTTT
NA	TRBV5-4	NA	TRBJ1-2	CASSLMGRGGTYGYTF	TGTGCCAGCAGCTTGATGGGAAGGGGCGGGACGTATGGCTACACCTTC
NA	TRBV5-8	TRBD1	TRBJ2-1	CASILRTGGNEQFF	TGTGCCAGCATCTTGAGGACAGGGGGCAATGAGCAGTTCTTC
NA	TRBV15	TRBD1	TRBJ2-1	CATSRGRTGLTEQFF	TGTGCCACCAGCAGAGGACGGACAGGGCTCACTGAGCAGTTCTTC